The clone carrying this TCR beta chain has a handful of counts. Antigen unknown. This entry is derived from a study of T-cell reconstitution after alpha-beta-depleted transplantation in children. General study points: The origin of alpha-beta T cells about two months after transplant was reportedly several hundred expanded graft clones.

A library of TCRbeta sequences, prepared with unique molecular identifiers, was generated. Each CDR3 protein is one row after TCRdb ran MiXCR on the PCR reads. The sample has about a million distinct CDR3 sequences; about 26% are singletons. Looked up from germline, CDR1 is MNHNS and CDR2 is SASEGT. This CDR3 is 13 amino acids long. Trimming cost V 5 bases and J 4 bases, with 9 bases left between them. The rearrangement links TRBV6-1 to TRBJ1-5, with D hard to call. The TCR comes from a boy in the first two years of life who had a stem cell transplant for SCID, so the T cells may come from the graft donor. Source: PBMCs, mostly from graft donor cells, taken 360 days after TCRalphabeta/CD19-depleted stem cell transplant. CDR3 protein: CASSQQRNQPQHF. In DNA, the CDR3 is TGTGCCAGCAGTCAACAGCGTAATCAGCCCCAGCATTTT.